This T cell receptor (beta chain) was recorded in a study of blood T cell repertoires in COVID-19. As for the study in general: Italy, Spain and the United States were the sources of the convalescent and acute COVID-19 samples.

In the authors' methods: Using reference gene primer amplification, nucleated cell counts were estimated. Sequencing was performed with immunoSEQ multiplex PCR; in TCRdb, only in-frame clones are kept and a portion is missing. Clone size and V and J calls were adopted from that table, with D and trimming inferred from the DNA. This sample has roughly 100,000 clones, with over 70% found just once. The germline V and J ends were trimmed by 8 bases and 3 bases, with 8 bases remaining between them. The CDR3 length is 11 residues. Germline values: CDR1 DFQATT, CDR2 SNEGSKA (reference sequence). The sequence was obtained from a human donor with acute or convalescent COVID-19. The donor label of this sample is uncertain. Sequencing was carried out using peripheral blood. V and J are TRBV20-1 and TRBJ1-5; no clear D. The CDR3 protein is CSIGVNQPQHF. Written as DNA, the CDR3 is TGCAGTATCGGGGTCAATCAGCCCCAGCATTTT.